These 15 T cell receptor beta chains share one sample of origin, sequenced in a study of blood T cell repertoires in COVID-19 (dated by TCRdb to about 2020). The library was generated by the immunoSEQ multiplex PCR assay. In its TCRdb copy, this immuneACCESS table keeps in-frame sequences only and misses some clones. Where compared with another copy, unresolved V genes explain less than half of these, and the others have no known cause. Here the sample has roughly 340,000 clones; about 90% occur a single time. Around 1.9% of the sample is in the top ten clones. The sample was PBMCs or T cells enriched from blood (not recorded which). The receptor source for this set is a man aged 35-49 years in a cohort exposed to, infected with or recovered from COVID-19 (not recorded which).

The V call is TRBV23-1, the J call TRBJ1-5; TRBD1 aligns across 7 bases. TRBV23-1 is known as an ORF, though its function is uncertain. The CDR3 length is 18 residues. Trimming took 0 bases from V and 0 from J; bases not matched to a gene: 8. The CDR3 sequence: CASSQSSGTADSNQPQHF. CDR3 sequence (DNA): TGCGCCAGCAGTCAATCATCCGGGACAGCAGATAGCAATCAGCCCCAGCATTTT.

This chain links TRBV27 with TRBJ1-3, with D perhaps matching TRBD1 (6 bases). CDR3 size: 15 residues. Trimming took off 1 base at V and 3 bases at J, with 10 bases between the two ends. Germline assignment: CDR1 MNHEY and CDR2 SMNVEV (reference sequence). The CDR3: CASSLYAGVGNTIYF. DNA for the CDR3: TGTGCCAGCAGTTTATACGCAGGGGTTGGAAACACCATATATTTT.

This chain uses TRBV27 with TRBJ1-6; D gene uncertain. V was cut by 2 bases and J by 0 bases, with 11 bases left in between. The CDR3 covers 17 residues. The germline CDR1 and CDR2 sequences are MNHEY and SMNVEV (reference sequence). CDR3 sequence: CASSLGVGGSYNSPLHF. DNA for the CDR3: TGTGCCAGCAGTTTAGGGGTCGGAGGCTCCTATAATTCACCCCTCCACTTT.

The genes are TRBV15 and TRBJ2-1; D is possibly TRBD1 (6 bases). Germline CDR1 reads LNHNV; CDR2 reads YYDKDF (reference sequence). V dropped 2 bases and J dropped 0 bases, with 14 bases sitting between them. There are 17 residues in the CDR3. The CDR3 DNA sequence: TGTGCCACCAGCAGAAAACAACAGGGCACCTCCTACAATGAGCAGTTCTTC. Its protein is CATSRKQQGTSYNEQFF.

The chain carries TRBV7-9 and TRBJ1-1; D gene ambiguous. CDR1 and CDR2 from the germline V gene are SEHNR and FQNEAQ (reference sequence). Trimming shortened V by 1 base and J by 6 bases, and 15 bases separated the two germline ends. The CDR3 spans 15 residues. This CDR3 is CASSLGGPIYPEAFF. CDR3 DNA sequence: TGTGCCAGCAGCTTAGGAGGCCCGATATATCCTGAAGCTTTCTTT. Together with reference TRBV7-9 and TRBJ1-1, the CDR3 gives the full variable domain: DTGVSQNPRHKITKRGQNVTFRCDPISEHNRLYWYRQTLGQGPEFLTYFQNEAQLEKSRLLSDRFSAERPKGSFSTLEIQRTEQGDSAMYLCASSLGGPIYPEAFFGQGTRLTVV.

This clone turned up a few times. The rearrangement joins TRBV27 to TRBJ1-4; TRBD1 aligns across 9 bases. CDR1 and CDR2 (germline): MNHEY, SMNVEV (reference sequence). This CDR3 has 13 residues. The junction had 4 bases not matched to a gene; V was cut back by 6 bases and J by 8 bases. The CDR3 sequence: CASRGQGGEKLFF. In DNA form, the CDR3 reads TGTGCCAGCAGGGGACAGGGCGGCGAAAAACTGTTTTTT.

This clone occurred a few times. The V and J genes are TRBV11-2 and TRBJ2-3; 9 bases map to TRBD1. CDR3 length: 16 residues. The germline V gene encodes CDR1 SGHAT and CDR2 FQNNGV. V lost 6 bases to trimming and J lost 4 bases; unmatched junction nucleotides: 11. CDR3 region: CASSYYGTGYADTQYF. CDR3 in DNA: TGTGCCAGCAGTTACTATGGGACAGGGTACGCAGATACGCAGTATTTT.

The genes are TRBV3-1 (or the pseudogene TRBV3-2) and TRBJ1-2; 7 bases align to TRBD1. The CDR3 length is 15 residues. The V and J ends lost 0 bases and 5 bases, in that order; junction bases with no gene match: 6. Per germline, CDR1 LGHDT and CDR2 YNNKEL (reference sequence). The CDR3 DNA sequence: TGTGCCAGCAGCCAAGAAGGGACAGTCAGATATGGCTACACCTTC. Its protein product is CASSQEGTVRYGYTF.

The rearrangement joins TRBV7-9 to TRBJ1-1, with D perhaps TRBD1 (5 bases). Trimming cost V 5 bases and J 1 base, with 11 bases left between them. The germline gives CDR1 SEHNR, CDR2 FQNEAQ (reference sequence). The CDR3 extends over 14 amino acids. CDR3 protein: CASSVAGGNTEAFF. CDR3 nucleotides: TGTGCCAGCAGCGTCGCGGGGGGGAACACTGAAGCTTTCTTT.

The chain joins TRBV5-1 to TRBJ2-1; no reliable D call. V lost 4 bases and J lost 0, with 11 bases in between. The germline V gene has CDR1 SGHRS and CDR2 YFSETQ. The CDR3 runs 15 residues. DNA of the CDR3: TGCGCCAGCAGCACCAGGTCCGGCTCCTACAATGAGCAGTTCTTC. Translating it yields CASSTRSGSYNEQFF.

The rearrangement links TRBV29-1 to TRBJ2-1, with D maybe TRBD2 (7 bases). Trimming shortened V by 4 bases and J by 4 bases, and 14 bases separated the two germline ends. The CDR3 runs 14 residues. CDR1 is SQVTM, CDR2 ANQGSEA, per germline. The CDR3 DNA sequence: TGCAGCGTTGTGGGGGGGGCTAGGTACAATGAGCAGTTCTTC. Its translation is CSVVGGARYNEQFF.

The chain recombines TRBV24-1 with TRBJ2-7; D possibly corresponds to TRBD1 (5 bases). Germline assignment: CDR1 KGHDR and CDR2 SFDVKD. The CDR3 loop spans 13 amino acids. V dropped 3 bases and J dropped 1 base, with 6 bases sitting between them. The CDR3 coding sequence is TGTGCCACCAGTGATGCAGGGTCCTACGAGCAGTACTTC. It specifies CATSDAGSYEQYF.

This clone was seen just once. J is TRBJ2-6 and V is TRBV2; 9 nucleotides align to TRBD1. The ends lost 7 bases at V and 3 bases at J; junction bases unmatched: 7. The germline CDR1 and CDR2 sequences are SNHLY and FYNNEI. The CDR3 consists of 16 residues. The CDR3 nucleotides read TGTGCCAGCAATACCGGGACAGGGAATGGGGCCAACGTCCTGACTTTC. Translated, it gives CASNTGTGNGANVLTF.

The chain joins TRBV7-9 to TRBJ1-2, with D tentatively TRBD1 (6 bases). The CDR3 is made up of 13 amino acids. V lost 5 bases to trimming and J lost 3 bases, with 10 bases between them. Per germline, CDR1 SEHNR and CDR2 FQNEAQ (reference sequence). The CDR3 loop reads CASSMDSHYGYTF. The CDR3 DNA reads TGTGCCAGCAGCATGGACAGTCACTATGGCTACACCTTC. The full variable domain, in which reference TRBV7-9 and TRBJ1-2 provide the parts outside the CDR3, is DTGVSQNPRHKITKRGQNVTFRCDPISEHNRLYWYRQTLGQGPEFLTYFQNEAQLEKSRLLSDRFSAERPKGSFSTLEIQRTEQGDSAMYLCASSMDSHYGYTFGSGTRLTVV.

J is TRBJ2-6 and V is TRBV19; TRBD1 agrees at 7 bases. Germline-derived CDR1 and CDR2 are LNHDA and SQIVND (reference sequence). This CDR3 comprises 14 residues. Unmatched junction bases numbered 0, after V lost 5 bases and J lost 2 bases. This CDR3 is CASSDRAGANVLTF. The DNA of the CDR3 is TGTGCCAGTAGTGACAGGGCTGGGGCCAACGTCCTGACTTTC.